Sequencing of this T cell receptor beta chain was carried out in a study of T cell responses to AZD1222 COVID-19 vaccine. The V gene end was trimmed by 4 bases and the J gene end by 3 bases; junction bases not matched to a gene: 6. The germline V gene encodes CDR1 SGHAT and CDR2 FQDESV (reference sequence). The CDR3 contains 14 residues. Libraries were prepared by immunoSEQ multiplex PCR; TCRdb keeps only in-frame clonotypes and omits some of them. The repertoire has about 76,000 clones, 65% to 80% of them found once; the top ten carry 25% to 30%. The source was peripheral blood, collected 28 days after the second dose of the MenACWY control vaccine. The TCR originated in an adult who received the MenACWY meningococcal vaccine as a control. The chain combines TRBV11-1 with TRBJ2-7; 7 bases fit TRBD2. CDR3 amino acids: CASSSGGGIYEQYF. As DNA, the CDR3 is TGTGCCAGCAGCTCTGGGGGGGGAATCTACGAGCAGTACTTC.